What follows are 25 T cell receptor beta chains derived from one specimen sequenced in a study of T cell changes during pregnancy in multiple sclerosis. The data were produced by immunoSEQ multiplex PCR, yet TCRdb's version contains in-frame clones alone and is incomplete. The data contain around 41,000 clones, approximately 90% of them singletons. The starting material was CD4+ T cells from peripheral blood mononuclear cells, obtained in the third trimester of pregnancy. The receptor source for this set is a female donor in good health, enrolled as a control in a pregnancy study.

The chain links TRBV5-4 to TRBJ1-2, with 9 positions matching TRBD1. Unmatched junction bases numbered 5, after V lost 4 bases and J lost 4 bases. The CDR3 spans 14 residues. CDR1 is SGHNT, CDR2 YYREEE, per germline (reference sequence). In DNA, the CDR3 is TGTGCCAGCAGCACGACAGGGGGTGGCTATGGCTACACCTTC. Translation gives CASSTTGGGYGYTF.

J is TRBJ2-7 and V is TRBV5-4; D call uncertain. The germline V gene has CDR1 SGHNT and CDR2 YYREEE (reference sequence). The V gene lost 7 bases and the J gene lost 2 bases, with 13 bases spanning the gap. The CDR3 is 13 residues long. The CDR3 loop reads CASRRLGTYEQYF. The CDR3 nucleotides read TGTGCCAGCCGTCGGCTGGGCACCTACGAGCAGTACTTC.

The rearrangement uses TRBV11-2 and TRBJ2-1, with 7 bases identical to TRBD2. The V gene end was trimmed by 3 bases and the J gene end by 9 bases; junction bases not matched to a gene: 5. CDR3 length equals 13 residues. The germline gives CDR1 SGHAT, CDR2 FQNNGV. The CDR3 nucleotides read TGTGCCAGCAGCTTTGAGCGGGAAGGTGAGCAGTTCTTC. This sequence encodes CASSFEREGEQFF.

This chain links TRBV5-6 with TRBJ1-5; 9 bases map to TRBD1. This CDR3 is built from 15 residues. Germline-derived CDR1 and CDR2 are SGHDT and YYEEEE. With V trimmed by 4 bases and J by 7 bases, 9 bases remained unmatched. CDR3 DNA sequence: TGTGCCAGCAGCGACCTCAGGACAGGGGCGCAGCCCCAGCATTTT. Translated, it gives CASSDLRTGAQPQHF.

The J gene is TRBJ1-4, the V gene TRBV6-5; D unclear. V lost 1 base to trimming and J lost 8 bases, with 8 bases between them. The CDR3 spans 13 residues. Germline V gene lookup returns CDR1 MNHEY and CDR2 SVGAGI. The chain's CDR3 is CASSYLRAEKLFF. The DNA of the CDR3 is TGTGCCAGCAGTTACTTGAGGGCGGAAAAACTGTTTTTT.

By share, this clone ranks as medium-sized. CDR3 in amino acids: CASSQNRGKDAEAFF. In DNA form, the CDR3 reads TGTGCCAGCTCCCAAAACAGGGGGAAGGACGCTGAAGCTTTCTTT. The gene calls are TRBV18 and TRBJ1-1; 8 nucleotides match TRBD1. Germline CDR1 reads KGHSH; CDR2 reads LQKENI. The CDR3 has 15 amino acids. Trimming removed 6 bases from V and 6 bases from J; junction bases left unmatched: 12.

This chain joins TRBV6-5 and TRBJ2-7; TRBD1 matches 8 bases. CDR3 length: 12 amino acids. Germline lookup yields CDR1 MNHEY and CDR2 SVGAGI. The ends lost 4 bases at V and 7 bases at J; junction bases unmatched: 3. The CDR3: CASSFTGGEQYF. The CDR3, as DNA: TGTGCCAGCAGTTTTACAGGGGGAGAGCAGTACTTC.

The chain combines TRBV28 with TRBJ2-3, with 9 nucleotides matching TRBD2. The V and J ends lost 2 bases and 6 bases, in that order; junction bases with no gene match: 3. The germline V gene encodes CDR1 MDHEN and CDR2 SYDVKM. The CDR3 is 14 residues long. The CDR3: CASSLVAGVDTQYF. DNA of the CDR3: TGTGCCAGCAGTTTAGTAGCGGGAGTGGATACGCAGTATTTT. Combining the CDR3 with reference TRBV28 and TRBJ2-3 gives the whole variable domain DVKVTQSSRYLVKRTGEKVFLECVQDMDHENMFWYRQDPGLGLRLIYFSYDVKMKEKGDIPEGYSVSREKKERFSLILESASTNQTSMYLCASSLVAGVDTQYFGPGTRLTVL.

The J gene is TRBJ2-5, the V gene TRBV18, with a tentative D call TRBD1 (5 bases). CDR1 is KGHSH, CDR2 LQKENI, per germline. This CDR3 is 13 amino acids long. Trimming removed 3 bases from V and 13 bases from J, with 18 bases in between. The CDR3 region is CASSPHASDQGYF. DNA of the CDR3: TGTGCCAGCTCACCGCACGCTTCGGACCAGGGGTACTTC.

The V and J genes are TRBV29-1 and TRBJ1-5; D gene ambiguous. Germline CDR1 and CDR2: SQVTM and ANQGSEA. CDR3 length: 13 residues. V was pared by 4 bases and J by 3 bases, with 10 bases between. CDR3 residues: CSVAGSNNQPQHF. For the CDR3, the DNA is TGCAGCGTTGCGGGAAGCAACAATCAGCCCCAGCATTTT.

The chain is built from TRBV27 and TRBJ1-4, with a tentative D call TRBD1 (5 bases). CDR3 length equals 15 residues. V shed 1 base and J shed 3 bases, with 9 bases lying between them. The V gene's germline CDR1 is MNHEY and CDR2 SMNVEV (reference sequence). CDR3 sequence: CASSLYGGANEKLFF. As DNA, the CDR3 is TGTGCCAGCAGTTTATATGGGGGGGCTAATGAAAAACTGTTTTTT. The entire variable domain, with the rest obtained from reference TRBV27 and TRBJ1-4, is as follows: EAQVTQNPRYLITVTGKKLTVTCSQNMNHEYMSWYRQDPGLGLRQIYYSMNVEVTDKGDVPEGYKVSRKEKRNFPLILESPSPNQTSLYFCASSLYGGANEKLFFGSGTQLSVL.

The V and J genes are TRBV30 and TRBJ2-5; possible D gene TRBD2, 5 bases. The CDR3 loop spans 12 amino acids. Germline V lookup: CDR1 GTSNPN, CDR2 SVGIG (reference sequence). V was clipped by 4 bases and J by 5 bases, with 11 bases between them. The DNA for the CDR3 is TGTGCCTGGAAGTCTTCGGGGGAGACCCAGTACTTC. Translation: CAWKSSGETQYF.

This clone was observed a single time. The rearrangement uses TRBV18 and TRBJ2-2; TRBD2 might be the D (5 bases). V was clipped by 3 bases and J by 5 bases, with 10 bases between them. CDR3 length: 14 residues. Germline lookup yields CDR1 KGHSH and CDR2 LQKENI. The CDR3 nucleotides read TGTGCCAGCTCACCTGTCCGGGAAACCGGGGAGCTGTTTTTT. Translating it yields CASSPVRETGELFF.

The chain carries TRBV28 and TRBJ1-2; D unresolved. Trimming left V 5 bases short and J 4 bases short, with 11 bases between. Germline assignment: CDR1 MDHEN and CDR2 SYDVKM. There are 13 residues in the CDR3. For the CDR3, the DNA is TGTGCCAGCAGTCTACCCGAAATCTATGGCTACACCTTC. Translated: CASSLPEIYGYTF.

V and J are TRBV7-3 and TRBJ1-6; possible D gene TRBD1, 6 bases. The germline CDR1 and CDR2 sequences are SGHTA and FQGTGA. The CDR3 is 14 residues long. The V end lost 2 bases, the J end lost 6 bases, and 8 bases lay between the germline ends. The CDR3 loop reads CASSLGTSNSPLHF. The CDR3 DNA is TGTGCCAGCAGCTTAGGGACATCTAATTCACCCCTCCACTTT.

This rearrangement joins TRBV2 to TRBJ2-5, with D possibly TRBD1 on 6 matching bases. In germline, CDR1 is SNHLY, CDR2 FYNNEI. Trimming left V 6 bases short and J 6 bases short, with 17 bases between. The CDR3 consists of 14 residues. As DNA, the CDR3 is TGTGCCAGCAGCGGCTCAGGGGATGGACAGACCCAGTACTTC. This gives the protein CASSGSGDGQTQYF.

This chain links TRBV7-8 with TRBJ2-2, with TRBD2 matching 7 bases. The length of the CDR3 is 12 residues. Per germline, CDR1 SGHVS and CDR2 FQNEAQ. Trimming took 5 bases from V and 7 from J; bases not matched to a gene: 1. The CDR3 nucleotides read TGTGCCAGCAGCCGGGGGGTCGGGGAGCTGTTTTTT. Translation gives CASSRGVGELFF. The variable domain in full, with the rest retrieved from reference TRBV7-8 and TRBJ2-2, is GAGVSQSPRYKVAKRGQDVALRCDPISGHVSLFWYQQALGQGPEFLTYFQNEAQLDKSGLPSDRFFAERPEGSVSTLKIQRTQQEDSAVYLCASSRGVGELFFGEGSRLTVL.

The V gene is TRBV5-1, the J gene TRBJ1-1; TRBD1 might be the D (5 bases). The V end was cut by 4 bases, the J end by 5 bases, with 18 bases between. Germline CDR1 SGHRS, CDR2 YFSETQ. This CDR3 is built from 15 residues. CDR3 residues: CASSRGTPIRTEAFF. Here the CDR3 DNA reads TGCGCCAGCAGCCGGGGGACCCCTATCCGGACTGAAGCTTTCTTT.

The chain uses TRBV9 and TRBJ1-6, with D maybe TRBD1 (6 bases). This CDR3 has 16 amino acids. Germline-derived CDR1 and CDR2 are SGDLS and YYNGEE. The V and J ends lost 3 bases and 8 bases respectively, with 18 bases between them. DNA of the CDR3: TGTGCCAGCAGCGAGTCGGGGGGGGCGCCCGATTCACCCCTCCACTTT. Translated, it gives CASSESGGAPDSPLHF.

The chain couples TRBV5-1 to TRBJ2-7; the match to TRBD2 covers 10 bases. The CDR3 covers 15 residues. Germline trimming cut 1 base from V and 3 bases from J; bases unmatched to any gene: 4. CDR1 and CDR2 (germline): SGHRS, YFSETQ. The CDR3 DNA reads as TGCGCCAGCAGCTTGCTTAGCGGGGGGAGCTACGAGCAGTACTTC. Its protein product is CASSLLSGGSYEQYF.

The chain links TRBV7-2 to TRBJ2-7, with TRBD2 matching 9 bases. CDR1 and CDR2 from the germline V gene are SGHTA and FQGNSA. Trimming removed 3 bases from V and 4 bases from J; junction bases left unmatched: 4. This CDR3 spans 14 amino acids. The CDR3 sequence: CASSFSGGTYEQYF. The CDR3 DNA is TGTGCCAGCAGCTTTAGCGGGGGAACGTACGAGCAGTACTTC.

This sequence joins TRBV29-1 and TRBJ2-2, with D possibly being TRBD2 (5 bases). In germline, CDR1 is SQVTM, CDR2 ANQGSEA. The CDR3 covers 15 residues. V shed 4 bases and J shed 0 bases, with 12 bases lying between them. The CDR3 sequence is CSVVDGITNTGELFF. The CDR3 coding sequence is TGCAGCGTTGTCGACGGGATTACGAACACCGGGGAGCTGTTTTTT.

The V gene is TRBV18, the J gene TRBJ2-7; D may be TRBD1 (6 bases). This CDR3 has 15 amino acids. CDR1 is KGHSH, CDR2 LQKENI, per germline. The ends were cut back, 5 bases at V and 0 bases at J, with 14 bases in the middle. Written as DNA, the CDR3 is TGTGCCAGCTCATCGGACAGCCGCGTCTCCTACGAGCAGTACTTC. Its protein product is CASSSDSRVSYEQYF.

The V call is TRBV28, the J call TRBJ2-1; the match to TRBD2 covers 10 bases. The CDR3 length is 14 residues. Germline V gene lookup returns CDR1 MDHEN and CDR2 SYDVKM. V lost 5 bases to trimming and J lost 10 bases; unmatched junction nucleotides: 8. The CDR3 coding sequence is TGTGCCAGCAGTAAAACTAGCGGGATAAACGAGCAGTTCTTC. Translating it yields CASSKTSGINEQFF.

The J gene is TRBJ1-2, the V gene TRBV2; D may be TRBD1 (6 bases). The V and J ends lost 4 bases and 2 bases respectively, with 17 bases between them. This CDR3 contains 16 residues. The germline CDR1 and CDR2 sequences are SNHLY and FYNNEI. CDR3 protein: CASSVMSRQANYGYTF. The CDR3 DNA is TGTGCCAGCAGTGTTATGTCCCGACAGGCAAACTATGGCTACACCTTC. Filled out from reference TRBV2 and TRBJ1-2, the complete variable domain reads EPEVTQTPSHQVTQMGQEVILRCVPISNHLYFYWYRQILGQKVEFLVSFYNNEISEKSEIFDDQFSVERPDGSNFTLKIRSTKLEDSAMYFCASSVMSRQANYGYTFGSGTRLTVV.